A selection of T cell receptor beta chains follows, all from one sample in a study of Graves' ophthalmopathy and Graves' hyperthyroidism. TCRdb independently ran MiXCR on the multiplex PCR reads; one entry per CDR3 protein. The sample records roughly 600,000 distinct CDR3 sequences, about 40% being singletons. Sequenced: peripheral blood or thyroid tissue (not recorded which). The receptors stem from an adult man with Graves' hyperthyroidism. CDR3s include the opening cysteine and the closing phenylalanine or tryptophan. D genes are given only for firm matches. Some rows mark clone size as missing; the rest say once, few, many or name a class of expanded clone.

>few|.|TRBV19|TRBJ1-2
TGTGCCAGTAGTATAGAGGGACACCGTTATGGCTACACCTTC
CASSIEGHRYGYTF
>few|.|TRBV5-1|TRBJ2-5
TGCGCCAGCAGCTTGAGGGCAAACCAAGAGACCCAGTACTTC
CASSLRANQETQYF
>few|.|TRBV3-1|TRBJ1-1
TGTGCCAGCAGCCAAGATCTCCCAGGGTTGAACACTGAAGCTTTCTTT
CASSQDLPGLNTEAFF
>.|TRBD1|TRBV28|TRBJ2-7
TGTGCCAGCAGTTTATTACAGGGGTACATTATCTACGAGCAGTACTTC
CASSLLQGYIIYEQYF
>few|.|TRBV5-1|TRBJ1-4
TGCGCCAGCAGCTTGGGGGCCTCAAGTAATGAAAAACTGTTTTTT
CASSLGASSNEKLFF
>many|.|TRBV2|TRBJ1-5
TGTGCCAGCAGGTGGGCCTTAGATCAGCCCCAGCATTTT
CASRWALDQPQHF
>.|.|TRBV28|TRBJ1-5
TGTGCCAGCAAAGATCCCAACGGCAATCAGCCCCAGCATTTT
CASKDPNGNQPQHF
>many|.|TRBV19|TRBJ1-1
TGTGCCAGTAGTATAGATCTGGGGGTAGGGGTCAACACTGAAGCTTTCTTT
CASSIDLGVGVNTEAFF
>many|.|TRBV12-5|TRBJ2-5
TGTGCTAGTGGTTTCCGGGAGACCCAGTACTTC
CASGFRETQYF
>once|TRBD1|TRBV7-2|TRBJ2-3
TGTGCCAGCAGCTTATCCCGGGACAGAGACACAGATACGCAGTATTTT
CASSLSRDRDTDTQYF
>.|.|TRBV11-2|TRBJ2-6
TGTGCCAGCAGCCTCGGGTCTGAGGCCAACGTCCTGACTTTC
CASSLGSEANVLTF
>.|TRBD1|TRBV9|TRBJ2-6
TGTGCCAGCAGCATACCCGACAGGGCGATCTCTGGGACCAACGTCCTGACTTTC
CASSIPDRAISGTNVLTF
>once|TRBD1|TRBV29-1|TRBJ1-1
TGCAGCATCGGACAGGGTCGGACTGAAGCTTTCTTT
CSIGQGRTEAFF
>.|TRBD2|TRBV7-9|TRBJ2-5
TGTGCCAGCAGCCCCCACCCTCTAGCGGGTTTGAAGAAGAGCCAAGAGACCCAGTACTTC
CASSPHPLAGLKKSQETQYF
>many|.|TRBV24-1|TRBJ2-5
TGTGCCACCAGTGAGGGCAGGGTGGAGGAGACCCAGTACTTC
CATSEGRVEETQYF
>.|TRBD1|TRBV4-3|TRBJ1-6
TGCGCCAGCAGCCAAGACCTCCCCAGGGGGCCCAATTCACCCCTCCACTTT
CASSQDLPRGPNSPLHF
>.|TRBD1|TRBV12-3/TRBV12-4|TRBJ2-6
TGTGCCAGCAGCCACGTTACAGGGGGCACCCAAGATGGGGCCAACGTCCTGACTTTC
CASSHVTGGTQDGANVLTF
>many|.|TRBV7-9|TRBJ2-7
TGTGCCAGCAGCTTAGCGTACAGATACTACGAGCAGTACTTC
CASSLAYRYYEQYF
>.|TRBD1|TRBV2|TRBJ2-7
TGTGCCAGCTCACCATCGACAGGGTCCTACGAGCAGTACTTC
CASSPSTGSYEQYF
>many|.|TRBV5-1|TRBJ1-2
TGCGCCAGCAGCTTGTACGTCGGGCAGGCCAACTATGGCTACACCTTC
CASSLYVGQANYGYTF
>.|.|TRBV24-1|TRBJ1-3
TGTGCCACCAGTGATCCCCTCCTAGCGGGAGGGAACACCATATATTTT
CATSDPLLAGGNTIYF
>.|.|TRBV20-1|TRBJ1-1
TGCAGTTTACGGACAGTTAACACTGAAGCTTTCTTT
CSLRTVNTEAFF
>.|TRBD2|TRBV20-1|TRBJ2-7
TGCAGTGCCCCGGGACTAGCGGACTACAATGAGCAGTACTTC
CSAPGLADYNEQYF
>many|TRBD1|TRBV2|TRBJ2-7
TGTGCCAGCAGTGAGGACAGGGATATCCACGAGCAGTACTTC
CASSEDRDIHEQYF
>many|.|TRBV7-9|TRBJ1-1
TGTGCCAGCTTCAGGGATATCACTGAAGCTTTCTTT
CASFRDITEAFF
>few|.|TRBV9|TRBJ2-5
TGTGCCAGCAGCGTGGGCAGGGGAACGCATGAGACCCAGTACTTC
CASSVGRGTHETQYF
>many|.|TRBV5-1|TRBJ1-3
TGCGCCAGCAGCTTGGCGCAGGGATCGGGAAACACCATATATTTT
CASSLAQGSGNTIYF
>.|.|TRBV14|TRBJ2-7
TGTGCCAGCAGCCAAGAACCACATCGCGGGTCGTCCTACGAGCAGTACTTC
CASSQEPHRGSSYEQYF
>many|.|TRBV7-9|TRBJ2-5
TGTGCCAGCAAGACTACTCCCTCAGAGACCCAGTACTTC
CASKTTPSETQYF
>.|TRBD2|TRBV7-8|TRBJ2-7
TGTGCCAGCAGCTTAGGGGGGGGAGAAGTCTACGAGCAGTACTTC
CASSLGGGEVYEQYF
>.|TRBD2|TRBV5-6|TRBJ2-7
TGTGCCAGCAGCGCGGACCCGGGACTAGCGGGATTTCGCTCCTACGAGCAGTACTTC
CASSADPGLAGFRSYEQYF